The rows below give T cell receptor beta chains drawn from one sample of a study of beta chain features in type 1 diabetes. The data were produced by immunoSEQ multiplex PCR, yet TCRdb's version contains in-frame clones alone and is incomplete. The data contain 600,000 to 700,000 clones, 12% of them singletons. Sequencing was performed on naive CD4+ T cells from blood. The receptors originated from a man under 40 with type 1 diabetes. Each CDR3 is given with its conserved first and last residue.

TRBJ2-5,TRBV23-1,14,CAPRGDRAEETQYF
TRBJ1-1,TRBV7-3,13,CASSLQGFSEAFF
TRBJ2-1,TRBV5-1,13,CASSLGLDNEQFF
TRBJ2-5,TRBV5-6,16,CASSTLTGTAQETQYF
TRBJ1-5,TRBV16,15,CASSQSVSGVQPQHF
TRBJ1-5,TRBV27,15,CASSLQGAGYEPQHF
TRBJ2-5,TRBV4-3,13,CASSRDREETQYF
TRBJ2-5,TRBV7-2,14,CASSPPLAAPTQYF
TRBJ2-3,TRBV6-5,14,CASSRQGPTDTQYF
TRBJ1-5,TRBV5-6,14,CASSSGTLGQPQHF